The rows below give T cell receptor beta chains drawn from one sample of a study of T cells in tuberculosis. TCRdb keeps only in-frame clones here, not all; method: immunoSEQ multiplex PCR. The table shows approximately 59,000 clones, with roughly 88% occurring only once. Sequenced input: CD1b-GMM tetramer-negative cells sorted from PBMCs. The source of these receptors is an adult woman with latent tuberculosis. CDR3s include the opening cysteine and the closing phenylalanine or tryptophan. A D gene is named only where the DNA matches it firmly. Not all rows give a size; the values are once, few, many and, for expanded clones, a class.

abundance | j_gene | len | d_gene | v_gene | CDR3nt | CDR3aa
- | TRBJ2-7 | 14 | - | TRBV5-4 | TGTGCCAGCAGCTTGTCGGGGAAAACCTACGAGCAGTACTTC | CASSLSGKTYEQYF
- | TRBJ2-3 | 17 | TRBD2 | TRBV2 | TGTGCCAGCAGTGAAAGTCCGGGACTAGCGGGCACAGATACGCAGTATTTT | CASSESPGLAGTDTQYF
- | TRBJ2-7 | 15 | TRBD1 | TRBV6-5 | TGTGCCAGCAGTTATGGGACAGGTGGCAGCTACGAGCAGTACTTC | CASSYGTGGSYEQYF
- | TRBJ1-5 | 15 | TRBD1 | TRBV19 | TGTGCCAGCACCATAGGACAGGGGGGTTTCCAGCCCCAGCATTTT | CASTIGQGGFQPQHF
- | TRBJ2-7 | 13 | TRBD1 | TRBV28 | TGTGCCAGCCTCGGGACAGGGTGGTACGAGCAGTACTTC | CASLGTGWYEQYF
- | TRBJ1-2 | 16 | - | TRBV4-2 | TGTGCCAGCAGCCAAGACTTCAGGTCTCTTAACTATGGCTACACCTTC | CASSQDFRSLNYGYTF
once | TRBJ1-2 | 14 | - | TRBV19 | TGTGCCAGTAGCGAAAGGCGGGTCAACTATGGCTACACCTTC | CASSERRVNYGYTF
- | TRBJ1-4 | 15 | - | TRBV7-9 | TGTGCCAGCAGCGCGGGGGGGACCCCTAATGAAAAACTGTTTTTT | CASSAGGTPNEKLFF
- | TRBJ2-7 | 10 | - | TRBV29-1 | TGCAGCGTTGAACGCGGGAAGCAGTACTTC | CSVERGKQYF
- | TRBJ2-7 | 13 | - | TRBV2 | TGTGCCAGCTTCACTGCCCTTTTGGTTGAGCAGTACTTC | CASFTALLVEQYF
- | TRBJ2-2 | 15 | - | TRBV11-3 | TGTGCCAGCAGCTTAGATCCGGGTTGGACCGGGGAGCTGTTTTTT | CASSLDPGWTGELFF
- | TRBJ2-1 | 15 | TRBD1 | TRBV7-9 | TGTGCCAGCAGCCCCGGGACAGGGGATCTAGATGAGCAGTTCTTC | CASSPGTGDLDEQFF
- | TRBJ2-2 | 13 | - | TRBV29-1 | TGCAGCGTTGCAACGGGAGATTCCGGGGAGCTGTTTTTT | CSVATGDSGELFF
- | TRBJ2-1 | 13 | - | TRBV5-1 | TGCGCCAGCAGCTTGACACACGACAATGAGCAGTTCTTC | CASSLTHDNEQFF
medium-sized | TRBJ1-2 | 17 | - | TRBV7-9 | TGTGCCAGCAGCTCACTTGGACATGGCCAGGGCCCCTATGGCTACACCTTC | CASSSLGHGQGPYGYTF
- | TRBJ1-2 | 14 | TRBD1 | TRBV10-3 | TGTGCCATCAGTGAGTATACAGGGGACTATGGCTACACCTTC | CAISEYTGDYGYTF
- | TRBJ2-7 | 15 | TRBD2 | TRBV2 | TGTGCCAGCAGTGAACTCCTAGCGGGAGTCTACGAGCAGTACTTC | CASSELLAGVYEQYF
- | TRBJ1-2 | 17 | TRBD1 | TRBV28 | TGTGCCAGCACCACCCTGGGCCCCGACAGGGATGACTATGGCTACACCTTC | CASTTLGPDRDDYGYTF
- | TRBJ2-1 | 16 | TRBD2 | TRBV7-2 | TGTGCCAGCAGCTTAGGAGTTAGCGGGAGGTTCAATGAGCAGTTCTTC | CASSLGVSGRFNEQFF
few | TRBJ2-1 | 15 | - | TRBV6-6 | TGTGCCAGCAGTTACGAACTAAGCTCCTACAATGAGCAGTTCTTC | CASSYELSSYNEQFF
- | TRBJ2-5 | 17 | TRBD2 | TRBV7-9 | TGTGCCAGCAGCCTCCCCCTAGCGGGGGGATTTCAAGAGACCCAGTACTTC | CASSLPLAGGFQETQYF
- | TRBJ1-5 | 12 | - | TRBV25-1 | TGTGCCAGCAGCTATAGCAATCAGCCCCAGCATTTT | CASSYSNQPQHF
- | TRBJ2-7 | 19 | - | TRBV7-8 | TGTGCCAGCAGCCTGCACAGGTTAATCAAATCGATGACCCTCTACGAGCAGTACTTC | CASSLHRLIKSMTLYEQYF
- | TRBJ2-6 | 19 | TRBD1 | TRBV19 | TGTGCCAGTAGTCCAATGGACAGGGCCCGGTACTCTGGGGCCAACGTCCTGACTTTC | CASSPMDRARYSGANVLTF
- | TRBJ2-7 | 14 | TRBD2 | TRBV4-3 | TGCGCCAGCAGCCAAGATTGGGGGGGCTACGAGCAGTACTTC | CASSQDWGGYEQYF